The 27 T cell receptor beta chains below were found in one sample sequenced in a study of response to subunit inactivated influenza vaccine. TCRdb recomputed calls from the RT-PCR reads with MiXCR, one row per CDR3 protein. In the table there are hundreds of thousands of distinct CDR3 sequences, about 10% of which are singletons. The starting material was PBMCs from blood, obtained about 40 days after vaccination. The receptors shown here come from a man between 50 and 59 years old who received an inactivated influenza vaccine.

This clonotype has only a few counts. V usage is TRBV14 and J usage is TRBJ1-2; D not resolved. Germline CDR1 SGHDN, CDR2 FVKESK. Trimming took off 4 bases at V and 6 bases at J, with 21 bases between the two ends. The CDR3 consists of 16 residues. The CDR3 DNA sequence: TGTGCCAGCAGCCCTTATTGGTCGGGCGCCGAGAATGGCTACACCTTC. This sequence encodes CASSPYWSGAENGYTF.

The rearrangement links TRBV4-3 to TRBJ2-7, with D perhaps TRBD2 (6 bases). CDR1 and CDR2 from the germline V gene are LGHNA and YSLEER. V shed 0 bases and J shed 0 bases, with 21 bases lying between them. There are 19 residues in the CDR3. CDR3 protein: CASSQDRAIAERRSYEQYF. The CDR3, as DNA: TGCGCCAGCAGCCAAGATAGGGCGATAGCGGAGCGACGCTCCTACGAGCAGTACTTC.

This clonotype showed up just a few times. The rearrangement uses TRBV5-1 and TRBJ2-6; D is perhaps TRBD1 (5 bases). This CDR3 contains 16 residues. Germline V gene lookup returns CDR1 SGHRS and CDR2 YFSETQ. V gave up 4 bases and J gave up 4 bases, with 15 bases separating them. The CDR3 nucleotides read TGCGCCAGCAGCCCGACAGTACTTGGGGGGGCCAACGTCCTGACTTTC. Its protein product is CASSPTVLGGANVLTF. The full variable domain, completed using reference TRBV5-1 and TRBJ2-6, is KAGVTQTPRYLIKTRGQQVTLSCSPISGHRSVSWYQQTPGQGLQFLFEYFSETQRNKGNFPGRFSGRQFSNSRSEMNVSTLELGDSALYLCASSPTVLGGANVLTFGAGSRLTVL.

This clonotype was picked up a small number of times. This rearrangement joins TRBV28 to TRBJ2-3, with D possibly being TRBD2 (5 bases). Germline V gives CDR1 MDHEN, CDR2 SYDVKM. The CDR3 has 15 amino acids. V lost 2 bases and J lost 6, with 15 bases in between. CDR3 DNA sequence: TGTGCCAGCAGTTTACCTAGCTCCCTGCGGGATACGCAGTATTTT. This translates into CASSLPSSLRDTQYF.

The chain has TRBV12-3 or TRBV12-4 and TRBJ1-5; D gene uncertain. The CDR3 is made up of 13 amino acids. Trimming took off 6 bases at V and 3 bases at J, with 9 bases between the two ends. Here the CDR3 DNA reads TGTGCCAGCAGGACGCAGAACAATCAGCCCCAGCATTTT. Translated: CASRTQNNQPQHF.

This clonotype was detected ten times or more. This chain's CDR3 is CASSVEPTGNEKLFF. The DNA for the CDR3 is TGTGCCAGCAGCGTAGAACCTACGGGTAATGAAAAACTGTTTTTT. The V and J genes are TRBV9 and TRBJ1-4; no clear D. The CDR3 consists of 15 residues. Germline V gene data show CDR1 as SGDLS and CDR2 as YYNGEE. V dropped 0 bases and J dropped 4 bases, with 10 bases sitting between them.

This clonotype was seen at least ten times. The chain uses TRBV6-2 or TRBV6-3 and TRBJ2-6, with D hard to call. Trimming shortened V by 5 bases and J by 4 bases, and 9 bases separated the two germline ends. The germline V gene has CDR1 MNHEY and CDR2 SVGEGT. CDR3 length: 14 amino acids. The CDR3 spells CASSKAAGANVLTF. The CDR3 region has the DNA TGTGCCAGCAGTAAGGCTGCCGGGGCCAACGTCCTGACTTTC.

The chain links TRBV6-5 to TRBJ1-2; 11 bases map to TRBD1. V was clipped by 0 bases and J by 4 bases; unmatched bases: 7. This CDR3 spans 17 amino acids. CDR1 and CDR2 (germline): MNHEY, SVGAGI. CDR3: CASSYSDRGHLSYGYTF. The CDR3 nucleotides are TGTGCCAGCAGTTACTCGGACAGGGGGCACCTGAGCTATGGCTACACCTTC.

This clonotype was picked up many times. This chain joins TRBV20-1 and TRBJ2-7; no reliable D call. Germline V gene data show CDR1 as DFQATT and CDR2 as SNEGSKA (reference sequence). The length of the CDR3 is 11 residues. The V gene lost 0 bases and the J gene lost 6 bases, with 6 bases spanning the gap. CDR3 amino acids: CSARDQLEQYF. Written as DNA, the CDR3 is TGCAGTGCTAGAGATCAGCTCGAGCAGTACTTC.

The rearrangement joins TRBV28 to TRBJ2-1; a possible D gene is TRBD2 (5 bases). V gave up 5 bases and J gave up 7 bases, with 18 bases separating them. The CDR3 consists of 15 residues. Germline V gene data show CDR1 as MDHEN and CDR2 as SYDVKM. The CDR3 DNA is TGTGCCAGCAGTCCTCATCTAAGGACGGGGAATGAGCAGTTCTTC. It yields the protein CASSPHLRTGNEQFF.

This chain uses TRBV20-1 with TRBJ2-5; D remains unclear. This CDR3 comprises 13 residues. The germline V gene has CDR1 DFQATT and CDR2 SNEGSKA (reference sequence). V dropped 6 bases and J dropped 5 bases, with 16 bases sitting between them. The CDR3 DNA sequence: TGCAGTGCATGCGGACCCCCCCGGGAGACCCAGTACTTC. This codes for CSACGPPRETQYF.

This clonotype was observed many times. The chain carries TRBV12-3 or TRBV12-4 and TRBJ2-1; 8 nucleotides line up with TRBD2. The CDR3 extends over 16 amino acids. J lost 4 bases, V lost 6 bases, and 11 bases had no gene match. The CDR3 sequence is CASRPKTSGVYNEQFF. The CDR3 bases are TGTGCCAGCAGACCCAAAACTAGCGGCGTATACAATGAGCAGTTCTTC.

The chain links TRBV5-1 to TRBJ2-7; a possible D gene is TRBD1 (5 bases). This CDR3 contains 14 residues. Per germline, CDR1 SGHRS and CDR2 YFSETQ. Between the trimmed V and J ends, which lost 1 base and 4 bases, there was a span of 12 bases. In DNA, the CDR3 is TGCGCCAGCAGCTTGTACAGGAATCAATACGAGCAGTACTTC. Translated: CASSLYRNQYEQYF.

The sample holds a few counts of this clonotype. This CDR3 reads CASSSLTGGINTEAFF. CDR3 nucleotides: TGTGCCAGCAGTTCTTTGACAGGGGGCATTAACACTGAAGCTTTCTTT. The V gene is TRBV12-3 or TRBV12-4, the J gene TRBJ1-1; TRBD1 matches 10 bases. The J segment lost 2 bases and the V segment lost 4 bases, leaving 7 bases of the junction unmatched. This CDR3 is built from 16 residues.

The chain links TRBV19 to TRBJ2-7, with D possibly being TRBD2 (6 bases). Trimming stripped 5 bases from V and 3 bases from J, with 17 bases between. The CDR3 covers 15 residues. Looked up from germline, CDR1 is LNHDA and CDR2 is SQIVND (reference sequence). The CDR3 loop reads CASSAVRDFRYEQYF. The CDR3 DNA sequence: TGTGCCAGTAGTGCAGTCCGGGACTTTCGCTACGAGCAGTACTTC.

This clonotype was seen a handful of times. The chain is built from TRBV29-1 and TRBJ2-3, with 7 bases that match TRBD1. J was trimmed by 6 bases and V by 1 base; bases with no gene match: 13. The CDR3 has 16 residues. Per the germline V gene, CDR1 is SQVTM and CDR2 is ANQGSEA. The CDR3 DNA follows: TGCAGCGTTGAAGGCGACGCCCAGGGGGTGATGGATACGCAGTATTTT. Its protein product is CSVEGDAQGVMDTQYF.

The chain couples TRBV6-5 to TRBJ2-1; possibly TRBD1 for D (5 bases). The germline V and J ends were trimmed by 2 bases and 2 bases, with 10 bases remaining between them. Germline-derived CDR1 and CDR2 are MNHEY and SVGAGI. The CDR3 totals 15 residues. The CDR3: CASSYSQGAYNEQFF. CDR3 in DNA: TGTGCCAGCAGTTACAGCCAGGGTGCCTACAATGAGCAGTTCTTC.

The chain joins TRBV5-1 to TRBJ1-2, with 10 bases matching TRBD1. V shed 4 bases and J 7 bases; nucleotides not matched to a gene: 16. Per germline, CDR1 SGHRS and CDR2 YFSETQ. This CDR3 contains 17 residues. The CDR3 DNA reads as TGCGCCAGCAGCGTTTTGACAGGGGGCTCGTCAAAGGGTGGCTACACCTTC. Amino acid sequence: CASSVLTGGSSKGGYTF.

This chain links TRBV10-3 with TRBJ1-2; D may be TRBD1 (6 bases). The CDR3 runs 16 residues. The V gene lost 0 bases and the J gene lost 3 bases, with 14 bases spanning the gap. Looked up from germline, CDR1 is ENHRY and CDR2 is SYGVKD. The DNA for the CDR3 is TGTGCCATCAGTGAGTCGGGGGCAACGGGAGACTATGGCTACACCTTC. Translating it yields CAISESGATGDYGYTF.

The chain employs TRBV7-2 and TRBJ2-1; the D is unclear. CDR3 length: 15 amino acids. V dropped 1 base and J dropped 6 bases, with 13 bases sitting between them. From germline, CDR1 is SGHTA and CDR2 FQGNSA. CDR3 nucleotide sequence: TGTGCCAGCAGCTTAGAGTACCAGCGACCCAATGAGCAGTTCTTC. Its protein product is CASSLEYQRPNEQFF.

This clonotype came up many times. The chain has TRBV5-1 and TRBJ1-4; tentatively, D is TRBD1 (5 bases). The V end was cut by 4 bases, the J end by 2 bases, with 12 bases between. Per germline, CDR1 SGHRS and CDR2 YFSETQ. The CDR3 is 15 residues long. The CDR3 spells CASSKQGVTNEKLFF. CDR3 nucleotides: TGCGCCAGCAGCAAGCAGGGAGTGACTAATGAAAAACTGTTTTTT.

This clonotype was seen at least ten times. This sequence joins TRBV12-3 or TRBV12-4 and TRBJ1-5; no clear D gene. Between the trimmed V and J ends, which lost 8 bases and 0 bases, there was a span of 5 bases. The CDR3 runs to 12 residues. Written as DNA, the CDR3 is TGTGCCAGCTCTCGTAGCAATCAGCCCCAGCATTTT. Translating gives CASSRSNQPQHF.

This clonotype occurred many times. This chain connects TRBV29-1 to TRBJ2-6; D not certain. The germline V and J ends were trimmed by 2 bases and 0 bases, with 8 bases remaining between them. Per the germline V gene, CDR1 is SQVTM and CDR2 is ANQGSEA. The CDR3 consists of 15 residues. The CDR3 here is CSVELAVSGANVLTF. CDR3 in DNA: TGCAGCGTTGAACTCGCCGTCTCTGGGGCCAACGTCCTGACTTTC.

In this sample, this clonotype turned up many times. The rearrangement uses TRBV10-1 and TRBJ2-1; 7 bases are shared with TRBD1. The CDR3 runs 13 residues. Germline CDR1 and CDR2: WNHNN and SYGVQD (reference sequence). The V gene end was trimmed by 6 bases and the J gene end by 8 bases; junction bases not matched to a gene: 7. This CDR3 is CASSRDSLDEQFF. Here the CDR3 DNA reads TGCGCCAGCAGCAGGGACAGTCTAGATGAGCAGTTCTTC.

J is TRBJ2-3 and V is TRBV6-2 or TRBV6-3, with D maybe TRBD2 (5 bases). Germline V gene sequence: CDR1 MNHEY, CDR2 SVGEGT. Between the trimmed V and J ends, which lost 2 bases and 2 bases, there was a span of 20 bases. The CDR3 covers 18 residues. CDR3 DNA sequence: TGTGCCAGCAGTTACAAGTTGAGGGTGTTGTACCCCACAGATACGCAGTATTTT. This codes for CASSYKLRVLYPTDTQYF.

The sample holds a few counts of this clonotype. The chain couples TRBV4-3 to TRBJ1-2; 7 nucleotides match TRBD1. CDR3 size: 17 residues. CDR1 and CDR2 (germline): LGHNA, YSLEER. V trimming: 1 base; J trimming: 4 bases; junction bases outside the gene matches: 12. CDR3 in amino acids: CASSQGAGQSQGYGYTF. Here the CDR3 DNA reads TGCGCCAGCAGCCAAGGCGCGGGACAGAGCCAGGGCTATGGCTACACCTTC.

This clonotype was counted many times. V and J are TRBV25-1 and TRBJ1-2, with 7 positions matching TRBD1. Trimming took 1 base from V and 5 from J; bases not matched to a gene: 7. The V gene's germline CDR1 is MGHDK and CDR2 SYGVNS. The CDR3 sequence is 15 residues long. This CDR3 is CASSESSRGRYGYTF. The DNA of the CDR3 is TGTGCCAGCAGTGAATCGTCGAGGGGGCGGTATGGCTACACCTTC.